These 3 T cell receptor beta chains were sequenced from one sample in a study of long-term antiretroviral therapy in people with HIV. This was the immunoSEQ v3.0 assay at survey level. Method: immunoSEQ multiplex PCR; TCRdb's copy keeps in-frame clones and lacks some. Of more than 15,000 clones listed, 75% are singletons. The source material was unsorted PBMCs, sampled 1.5 years before starting antiretroviral therapy. These receptor sequences come from a woman aged 45-65 years with HIV.

This chain joins TRBV19 and TRBJ1-1; 9 bases fit TRBD1. With 8 bases clipped from V and 5 bases from J, the junction kept 6 bases outside the gene matches. There are 13 residues in the CDR3. Germline V CDR1 and CDR2: LNHDA, SQIVND (reference sequence). The CDR3, as DNA: TGTGCCAGTCGTCGGGACAGGGAGACTGAAGCTTTCTTT. The encoded protein is CASRRDRETEAFF.

This clone has more than one count but fewer than ten. The chain combines TRBV29-1 with TRBJ2-1; 7 bases match TRBD1. The CDR3 contains 13 residues. Germline CDR1 SQVTM, CDR2 ANQGSEA. Unmatched junction bases numbered 7, after V lost 7 bases and J lost 4 bases. The CDR3 nucleotides are TGCAGCGCAGCGACAGGGTTGTACAATGAGCAGTTCTTC. Amino acids: CSAATGLYNEQFF.

V is TRBV19 and J is TRBJ1-1; no clear D. The CDR3 has 11 residues. The ends were cut back, 5 bases at V and 12 bases at J, with 13 bases in the middle. The germline CDR1 and CDR2 sequences are LNHDA and SQIVND (reference sequence). Written as DNA, the CDR3 is TGTGCCAGTAGTGATCCTATGGTACCTTTCTTT. Amino acids: CASSDPMVPFF.